This TCR beta chain was sequenced in a study of T cells in Graves' hyperthyroidism and ophthalmopathy. Overall study results and limits: A median around 5.9 months before onset, the model predicted ophthalmopathy.

The diagnostic basis comprised clinical symptoms, serum thyroxine and TRAb, thyroid ultrasound and orbital computed tomography. Fresh peripheral blood, 10 ml, was the source of the PBMCs. RNA transcripts were the template for amplifying TCR beta CDR3 regions. The HTBI set primed first-round TCR CDR3 RT-PCR. TCRdb used MiXCR to reprocess the multiplex PCR reads, holding one entry per CDR3 protein. The top ten clones hold 34% of a sample with under 350,000 distinct CDR3 sequences, approximately 13% of them seen once. This clonotype was seen repeatedly, ten times or more. Its specificity is not known. The sequence was collected from a woman in her forties with Graves' ophthalmopathy. Sample: blood.

CDR3 sequence reads: CASRGGLRPQHF. CDR3 DNA: TGTGCCAGCAGGGGGGGGTTACGGCCCCAGCATTTT. The J gene is TRBJ1-5, the V gene TRBV6-2 or TRBV6-3, with TRBD1 as a possible D gene (5 bases). The V end was cut by 6 bases, the J end by 9 bases, with 12 bases between. The germline V gene encodes CDR1 MNHEY and CDR2 SVGEGT. The CDR3 has 12 residues.